This TCR beta chain was identified in a study of blood T cell repertoires in COVID-19. The CDR3 extends over 15 amino acids. With V trimmed by 5 bases and J by 1 base, 5 bases remained unmatched. Per the germline V gene, CDR1 is MDHEN and CDR2 is SYDVKM. The table came from immunoSEQ multiplex PCR; TCRdb's copy has only in-frame clones and leaves some out. The sample contains some 160,000 clones, around 90% of which appear only once. This receptor was obtained from a man in his fifties who had recovered from COVID-19. The sample comprised peripheral blood. The V call is TRBV28, the J call TRBJ1-5; 7 bases match TRBD1. The CDR3 here is CASSPTGRSNQPQHF. In DNA, the CDR3 is TGTGCCAGCAGTCCGACAGGGAGAAGCAATCAGCCCCAGCATTTT.